Listed here is a single T cell receptor beta chain. Germline CDR1 SGHRS, CDR2 YFSETQ. The V segment lost 7 bases and the J segment 0 bases; nucleotides outside the gene matches: 6. CDR3 length: 15 amino acids. This sample is drawn from a study of blood T cell repertoires in COVID-19. Original data processing: Amplification of reference gene primers was used by the study to estimate nucleated cell counts. Assay used: immunoSEQ multiplex PCR; TCRdb lists only in-frame clones, some missing. Clone size and V and J calls were adopted from that table, with D and trimming inferred from the DNA. This table holds some 270,000 clones, approximately 83% found once.

The sample taken for sequencing was PBMCs or T cells enriched from blood (not recorded which). The source of this sequence is a man over 45 who had recovered from COVID-19. The chain joins TRBV5-1 to TRBJ2-1; TRBD2 aligns across 8 bases. CDR3 nucleotide sequence: TGCGCCAGCGGCTATCGGGAGGGCTCCTACAATGAGCAGTTCTTC. Amino acids: CASGYREGSYNEQFF.